The sequence of this TCR beta chain was determined in a study of human T cells and chemical hapten exposure. Across the study: Read at 6 days, the patch tests placed 0.01% DPC on the upper back.

The CDR3 loop spans 15 amino acids. Looked up from germline, CDR1 is KGHSH and CDR2 is LQKENI. V shed 5 bases, J shed 3 bases, and the junction held 9 bases outside the gene matches. TCRdb reprocessed the RACE reads via MiXCR and lists one record per CDR3 protein. Of more than 300,000 distinct CDR3 sequences in the sample, 4.5% to 5.5% were seen once. Time point indicated: pre-sensitization, week 0. The treatment: therapeutic diphenylcyclopropenone sensitization with weekly scalp DPC. This clonotype originated in a woman aged 18-29 years with alopecia areata. Some clones in this sample may be carry-over from other donors' samples. This chain connects TRBV18 to TRBJ2-7, with TRBD2 identical over 8 bases. Sequenced material: whole blood, taken in connection with sensitization to the hapten diphenylcyclopropenone (DPC). For the CDR3, the DNA is TGTGCCAGCTCAGCGGGCAGCGGGGGTCTCTACGAGCAGTACTTC. It yields the protein CASSAGSGGLYEQYF.